The rows below give T cell receptor beta chains drawn from one sample of a study of cytomegalovirus exposure and HLA in healthy donors. Method: immunoSEQ multiplex PCR; TCRdb's copy keeps in-frame clones and lacks some. The sample holds approximately 160,000 clones, 82% seen once. The specimen sequenced was PBMCs. Source of these receptors: a girl aged 5 to 17 in good health and CMV-seropositive. CDR3s include the opening cysteine and the closing phenylalanine or tryptophan. D genes are given only for firm matches.

d_call j_call v_call cdr3_aa
TRBD2 TRBJ2-5 TRBV9 CASSPHSGGAETQYF
- TRBJ2-1 TRBV18 CASSPAGHSRNEQFF
- TRBJ1-1 TRBV6-5 CASSSDRGKTEAFF
- TRBJ1-1 TRBV11-1 CASENTQGSGAFF
- TRBJ1-1 TRBV7-9 CASNTGMMNTEAFF
TRBD1 - TRBV4-2 CASSLGTGAVGETQYF
- TRBJ2-5 TRBV7-8 CASSLALQETQYF
TRBD2 TRBJ2-3 TRBV11-2 CASSTLGTSGGSDWDTQYF
TRBD1 TRBJ2-5 TRBV30 CAWSGGTGLQETQYF
- TRBJ2-5 TRBV10-3 CAISESRQEETQYF
- TRBJ2-2 TRBV9 CASSVDREGGELFF
- TRBJ1-1 TRBV27 CASKRRGNTEAFF
- TRBJ1-2 TRBV28 CASSLPRLRIGNYGYTF
- TRBJ1-1 TRBV2 CASVLDGTEAFF
TRBD2 TRBJ2-2 TRBV9 CASSKNSGSGGELFF
TRBD1 TRBJ1-1 TRBV7-2 CASSPRQGGTEAFF
TRBD2 TRBJ2-2 TRBV7-3 CASSPASGGDFYVGELFF
- TRBJ2-1 TRBV2 CASSEAGAYYNEQFF
TRBD1 TRBJ2-1 TRBV2 CASSTTLGQGVNEQFF
- TRBJ1-1 TRBV4-2 CASSQDQGFEAFF
- TRBJ2-1 TRBV2 CASSFGPRSGRTYNGQFF
- TRBJ1-5 TRBV10-3 CAISDTPLQPQHF
- TRBJ1-5 TRBV2 CASSEWGLGQPQHF
TRBD2 TRBJ2-5 TRBV7-9 CASSTRRASGSGETQYF
TRBD2 TRBJ2-3 TRBV30 CAWDSGSDTQYF
TRBD1 TRBJ1-1 TRBV7-3 CASSSRGPLTEAFF
TRBD2 TRBJ2-3 TRBV28 CASSLSRGGGADTQYF
TRBD1 TRBJ1-3 TRBV18 CASSTRTGKGSNTIYF
TRBD1 TRBJ1-2 TRBV14 CASSHQKGTGRTAYYGYTF
TRBD2 TRBJ2-5 TRBV4-1 CASSQAKGTSGSYDFGETQYF
- TRBJ1-1 TRBV2 CASSLQSRGNTEAFF
TRBD1 TRBJ2-2 TRBV9 CASSVGAGGIPAGELFF
- TRBJ2-3 TRBV9 CASSVVRSSSTDTQYF
- TRBJ2-5 TRBV5-1 CASSGGGDETQYF
TRBD1 TRBJ1-2 TRBV10-1 CASRPRTGRYYGYTF
- TRBJ2-3 TRBV2 CASRLQGTDTQYF
TRBD1 TRBJ2-2 TRBV27 CASSWTGGTGELFF
- TRBJ1-1 TRBV5-6 CASRKGQAFRDEAFF
- TRBJ1-5 TRBV28 CASSLIGRGSNQPQHF
- TRBJ1-2 TRBV2 CASSEAQLLQVSRYGYTF
- TRBJ2-1 TRBV7-2 CASSLAGGQGLFF
TRBD2 TRBJ2-1 TRBV4-2 CASSQSLTMTSSHNEQFF
TRBD1 TRBJ1-2 TRBV6-4 CASSRDRNYGYTF
TRBD1 TRBJ2-1 TRBV9 CASSVRTGDYNEQFF
- TRBJ1-2 TRBV28 CASSLQVGGGGYTF
TRBD2 TRBJ2-5 TRBV29-1 CSVGRGGETQYF
- TRBJ1-3 TRBV9 CASSVDPGWGGGLLGSGNTIYF
TRBD2 TRBJ2-1 TRBV28 CASSQTSAYNEQFF